A selection of T cell receptor beta chains follows, all from one sample in a study of blood T cell repertoires in COVID-19. Assay used: immunoSEQ multiplex PCR; TCRdb lists only in-frame clones, some missing. This table holds 250,000 to 400,000 clones, 85% found once. Sequencing used PBMCs or T cells enriched from blood (not recorded which). The receptor source for this set is a young woman who had been exposed to COVID-19. Both conserved end residues are trimmed from each CDR3. The order of the fields is V gene, J gene, CDR3 protein.

V gene: TRBV10-3
J gene: TRBJ1-3
CDR3 protein: AIPLDRGGNTIY

V gene: TRBV27
J gene: TRBJ1-1
CDR3 protein: ASSLRVDTEAF

V gene: TRBV4-1
J gene: TRBJ2-2
CDR3 protein: ASSQDPWLQTGELF

V gene: TRBV28
J gene: TRBJ1-5
CDR3 protein: ASGRQGGNQPQH

V gene: TRBV5-6
J gene: TRBJ2-6
CDR3 protein: ASSFPGGRGANVLT

V gene: TRBV4-2
J gene: TRBJ2-5
CDR3 protein: ASSQSGQVSSETQY

V gene: TRBV13
J gene: TRBJ2-1
CDR3 protein: ASSLELAPKIYNEQF

V gene: TRBV6-2/TRBV6-3
J gene: TRBJ1-6
CDR3 protein: ASSYTGADSPLH

V gene: TRBV6-1
J gene: TRBJ2-1
CDR3 protein: ASSETFSSYNEQF

V gene: TRBV27
J gene: TRBJ2-1
CDR3 protein: ASSYPGGASNEQF

V gene: TRBV28
J gene: TRBJ1-1
CDR3 protein: ASCVSGRFDTMNTEAF

V gene: TRBV14
J gene: TRBJ2-3
CDR3 protein: ASSDRLSTDTQY

V gene: TRBV3-1/TRBV3-2
J gene: TRBJ1-3
CDR3 protein: ASGRTGSGNTIY

V gene: TRBV4-3
J gene: TRBJ1-2
CDR3 protein: ASSHPREGDYT

V gene: TRBV5-1
J gene: TRBJ2-1
CDR3 protein: ASSLVPGSGNEQF

V gene: TRBV30
J gene: TRBJ2-5
CDR3 protein: AWSGRLLWAQY

V gene: TRBV2
J gene: TRBJ2-1
CDR3 protein: ASSGGLGGNEQF

V gene: TRBV30
J gene: TRBJ1-1
CDR3 protein: AWRGSGGAF

V gene: TRBV28
J gene: TRBJ1-1
CDR3 protein: ASSLVVRVGTEAF

V gene: TRBV18
J gene: TRBJ1-1
CDR3 protein: ASSSGQGVGTEAF

V gene: TRBV5-1
J gene: TRBJ1-3
CDR3 protein: ASSLGTGSGNTIY

V gene: TRBV2
J gene: TRBJ1-5
CDR3 protein: ASSAIPRQGRSNQPQH

V gene: TRBV2
J gene: TRBJ2-5
CDR3 protein: ASWSGTSGQETQY

V gene: TRBV4-3
J gene: TRBJ2-1
CDR3 protein: ASSQDGSGGYNEQF

V gene: TRBV12-3/TRBV12-4
J gene: TRBJ1-1
CDR3 protein: ASVLAGGTEAF